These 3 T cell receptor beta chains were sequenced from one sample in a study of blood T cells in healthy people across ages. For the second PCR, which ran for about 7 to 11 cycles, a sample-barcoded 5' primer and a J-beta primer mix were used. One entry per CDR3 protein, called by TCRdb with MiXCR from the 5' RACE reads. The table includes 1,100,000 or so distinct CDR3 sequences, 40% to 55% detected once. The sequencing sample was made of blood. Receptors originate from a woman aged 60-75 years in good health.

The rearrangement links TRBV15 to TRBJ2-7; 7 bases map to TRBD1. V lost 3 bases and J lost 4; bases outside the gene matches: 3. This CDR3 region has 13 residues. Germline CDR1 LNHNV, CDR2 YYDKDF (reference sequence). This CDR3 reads CATSRTGRYEQYF. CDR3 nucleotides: TGTGCCACCAGCAGGACAGGGCGGTACGAGCAGTACTTC.

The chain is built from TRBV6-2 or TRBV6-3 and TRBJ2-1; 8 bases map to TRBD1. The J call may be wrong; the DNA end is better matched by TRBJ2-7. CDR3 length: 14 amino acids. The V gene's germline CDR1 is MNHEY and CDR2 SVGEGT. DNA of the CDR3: TGTGCCAGCATCAACGGACAGGGTTTGGGTGAGCAGTACTTC. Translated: CASINGQGLGEQYF.

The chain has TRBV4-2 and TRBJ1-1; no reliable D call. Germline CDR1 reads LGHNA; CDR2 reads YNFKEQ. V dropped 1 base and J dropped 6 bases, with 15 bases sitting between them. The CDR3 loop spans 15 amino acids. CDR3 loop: CASSQAEDRGAEAFF. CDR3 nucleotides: TGTGCCAGCAGCCAAGCAGAAGACCGAGGCGCTGAAGCTTTCTTT.